Listed here is a single T cell receptor beta chain. Its cognate antigen is unknown. V dropped 0 bases and J dropped 6 bases, with 9 bases sitting between them. Germline values: CDR1 ENHRY, CDR2 SYGVKD. This CDR3 comprises 13 residues. The library was made from cDNA and included unique molecular identifiers. Each sample of roughly 0.9 to 11 million input T cells yielded approximately 500,000 cDNA molecules, so each molecule approximated one T cell. TCRdb passed the PCR reads through MiXCR, listing each CDR3 protein once. The repertoire holds fewer than 600,000 distinct CDR3 sequences, with 40% to 55% as singletons. This specimen comes from a study of post-analysis software for immune sequencing data. For the study at large: Patients with relapsing-remitting, secondary progressive and progressive-relapsing multiple sclerosis courses were all represented. Study results and limitations: Patients carried a handful of TRBV segments more frequently than controls did, and TRBV5-6, TRBV5-1 and TRBV20-1 were among them. F measure clustering grouped samples strongly by preparation batch. When compared against controls, multiple sclerosis patients showed significantly lower normalized Chao1 diversity.

The rearrangement joins TRBV10-3 to TRBJ2-7; D is undetermined. This TCR was sampled from a girl aged 10 to 17 with multiple sclerosis. Sequencing input: blood. The CDR3 is CAISESELGEQYF. In nucleotides, the CDR3 is TGTGCCATCAGTGAGTCTGAACTCGGCGAGCAGTACTTC.